This T cell receptor beta chain originates from a study of blood T cell repertoires in COVID-19. Study-wide background: T cells, B-cell-depleted T cells, or PBMCs supplied cDNA or gDNA.

V gave up 6 bases and J gave up 5 bases, with 10 bases separating them. Germline assignment: CDR1 MNHEY and CDR2 SVGAGI. The length of the CDR3 is 13 residues. As processed by the authors: Researchers report that nucleated cell counts were estimated from reference gene primer amplification. Profiled with immunoSEQ multiplex PCR; TCRdb holds only in-frame clones, not every one. V and J calls and clone size come straight from that table; D and trimming were deduced from the DNA. The table records about 15,000 clones, approximately 86% of them present only once. The clonotype comes from a human donor in a cohort sampled during active COVID-19. The sequencing sample was made of peripheral blood. The chain is built from TRBV6-5 and TRBJ1-4; D gene uncertain. The CDR3 spells CASRVHGNEKLFF. The CDR3 DNA is TGTGCCAGCAGGGTGCATGGCAATGAAAAACTGTTTTTT.